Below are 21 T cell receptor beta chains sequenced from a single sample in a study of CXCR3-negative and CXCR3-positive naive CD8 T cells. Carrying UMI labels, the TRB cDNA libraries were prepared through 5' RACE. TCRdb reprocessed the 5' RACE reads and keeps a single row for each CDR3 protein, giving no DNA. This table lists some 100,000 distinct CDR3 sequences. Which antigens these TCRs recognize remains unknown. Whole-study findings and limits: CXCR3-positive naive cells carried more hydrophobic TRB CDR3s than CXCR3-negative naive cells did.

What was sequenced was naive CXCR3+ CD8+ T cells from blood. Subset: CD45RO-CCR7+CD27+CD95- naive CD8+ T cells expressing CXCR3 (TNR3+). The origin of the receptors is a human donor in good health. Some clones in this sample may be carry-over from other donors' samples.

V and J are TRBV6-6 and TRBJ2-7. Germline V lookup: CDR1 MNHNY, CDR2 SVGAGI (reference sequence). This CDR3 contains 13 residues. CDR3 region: CATHSGDSYEQYF.

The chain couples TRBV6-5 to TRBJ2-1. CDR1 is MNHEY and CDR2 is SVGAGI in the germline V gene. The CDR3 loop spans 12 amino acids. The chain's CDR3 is CASSPSTNEQFF.

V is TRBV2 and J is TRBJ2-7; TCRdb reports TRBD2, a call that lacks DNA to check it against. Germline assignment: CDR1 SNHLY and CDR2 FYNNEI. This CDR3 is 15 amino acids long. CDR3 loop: CASSEAAGSIYEQYF.

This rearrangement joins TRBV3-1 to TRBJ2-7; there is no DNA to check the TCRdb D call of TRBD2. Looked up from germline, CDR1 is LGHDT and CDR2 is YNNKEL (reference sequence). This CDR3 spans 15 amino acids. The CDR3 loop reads CASSRPTSGSYEQYF.

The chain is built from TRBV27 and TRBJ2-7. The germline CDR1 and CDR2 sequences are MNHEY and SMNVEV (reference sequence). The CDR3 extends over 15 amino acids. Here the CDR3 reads CASSFSSAASYEQYF.

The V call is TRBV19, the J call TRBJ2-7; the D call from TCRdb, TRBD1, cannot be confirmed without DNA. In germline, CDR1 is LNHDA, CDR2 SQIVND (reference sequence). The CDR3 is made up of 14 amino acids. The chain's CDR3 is CASSWDGTSYEQYF. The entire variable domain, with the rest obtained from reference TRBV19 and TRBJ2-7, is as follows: DGGITQSPKYLFRKEGQNVTLSCEQNLNHDAMYWYRQDPGQGLRLIYYSQIVNDFQKGDIAEGYSVSREKKESFPLTVTSAQKNPTAFYLCASSWDGTSYEQYFGPGTRLTVT.

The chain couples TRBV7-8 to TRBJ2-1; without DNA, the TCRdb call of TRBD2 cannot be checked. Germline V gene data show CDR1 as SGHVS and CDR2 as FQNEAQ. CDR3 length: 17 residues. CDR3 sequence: CASSPTGLAGGGYEQFF.

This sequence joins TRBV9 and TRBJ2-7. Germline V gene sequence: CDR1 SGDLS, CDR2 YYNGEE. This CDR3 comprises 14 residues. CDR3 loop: CASSVEVLGYEQYF. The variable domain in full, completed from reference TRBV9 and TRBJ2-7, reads DSGVTQTPKHLITATGQRVTLRCSPRSGDLSVYWYQQSLDQGLQFLIQYYNGEERAKGNILERFSAQQFPDLHSELNLSSLELGDSALYFCASSVEVLGYEQYFGPGTRLTVT.

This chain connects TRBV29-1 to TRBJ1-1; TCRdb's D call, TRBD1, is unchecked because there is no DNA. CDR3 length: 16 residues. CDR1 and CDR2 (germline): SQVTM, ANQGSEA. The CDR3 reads CSVEWGNRGRDTEAFF.

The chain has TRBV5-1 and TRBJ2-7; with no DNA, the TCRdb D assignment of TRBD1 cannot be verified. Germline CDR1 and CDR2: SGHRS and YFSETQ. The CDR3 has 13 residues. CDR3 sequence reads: CASSMGTAYEQYF.

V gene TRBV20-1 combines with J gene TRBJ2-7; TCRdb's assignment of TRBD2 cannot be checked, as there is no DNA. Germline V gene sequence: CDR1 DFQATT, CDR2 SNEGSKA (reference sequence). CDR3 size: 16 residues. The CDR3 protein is CSASPRTSARPHEQYF.

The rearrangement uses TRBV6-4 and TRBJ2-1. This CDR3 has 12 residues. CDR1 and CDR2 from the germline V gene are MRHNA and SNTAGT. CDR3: CASSLTINEQFF.

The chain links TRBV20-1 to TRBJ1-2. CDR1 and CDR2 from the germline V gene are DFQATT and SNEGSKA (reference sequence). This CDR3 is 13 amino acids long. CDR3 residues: CSASLQRAGGYTF.

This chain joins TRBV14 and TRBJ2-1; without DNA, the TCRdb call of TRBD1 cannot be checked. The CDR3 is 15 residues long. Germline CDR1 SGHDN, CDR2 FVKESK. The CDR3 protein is CASSQVQGGYNEQFF. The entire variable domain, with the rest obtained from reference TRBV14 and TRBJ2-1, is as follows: EAGVTQFPSHSVIEKGQTVTLRCDPISGHDNLYWYRRVMGKEIKFLLHFVKESKQDESGMPNNRFLAERTGGTYSTLKVQPAELEDSGVYFCASSQVQGGYNEQFFGPGTRLTVL.

CDR3 sequence reads: CASSQSWTGGAYGYTF. The V call is TRBV23-1, the J call TRBJ1-2; the TCRdb D gene call, TRBD1, has no DNA to confirm it. TRBV23-1 belongs to the ORF category, with a function that is uncertain. The CDR3 totals 16 residues.

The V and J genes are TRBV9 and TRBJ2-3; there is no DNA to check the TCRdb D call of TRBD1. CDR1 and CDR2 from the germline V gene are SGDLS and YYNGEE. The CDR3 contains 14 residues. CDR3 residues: CASSVAGGEDTQYF.

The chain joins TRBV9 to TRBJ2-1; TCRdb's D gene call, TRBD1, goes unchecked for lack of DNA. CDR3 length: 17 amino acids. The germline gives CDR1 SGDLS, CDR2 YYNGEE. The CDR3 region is CASSVTQGVGSYNEQFF.

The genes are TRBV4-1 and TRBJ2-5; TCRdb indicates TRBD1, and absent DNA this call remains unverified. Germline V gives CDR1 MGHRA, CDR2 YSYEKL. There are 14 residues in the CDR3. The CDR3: CASSRPMGGETQYF.

The chain's CDR3 is CASSLVIIRGDEAFF. The chain employs TRBV7-2 and TRBJ1-1. The length of the CDR3 is 15 residues. The V gene's germline CDR1 is SGHTA and CDR2 FQGNSA.

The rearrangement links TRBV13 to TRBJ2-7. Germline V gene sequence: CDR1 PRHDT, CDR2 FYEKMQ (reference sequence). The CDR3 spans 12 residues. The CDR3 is CASSFRRSEQYF.

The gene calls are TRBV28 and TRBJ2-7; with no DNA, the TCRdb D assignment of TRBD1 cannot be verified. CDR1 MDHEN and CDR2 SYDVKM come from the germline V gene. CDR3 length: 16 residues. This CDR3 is CASSYWGTGISYEQYF.